Below are 30 T cell receptor beta chains sequenced from a single sample in a study of STAT5B mutations in CD4+ large granular lymphocyte leukemia. Data came from immunoSEQ multiplex PCR; TCRdb stores just in-frame clones and leaves some out. The top ten clones hold less than 0.5% of a sample with around 32,000 clones, about 71% of them seen once. What was sequenced was CD4+ T cells from blood buffy coats. These receptors were collected from a human donor in good health.

The genes are TRBV19 and TRBJ2-7, with D perhaps being TRBD1 or TRBD2 (5 bases each). V lost 5 bases, J lost 2 bases, and 10 bases lay in between. The CDR3 sequence is 13 residues long. The germline V gene has CDR1 LNHDA and CDR2 SQIVND (reference sequence). This chain's CDR3 is CASSWGSPYEQYF. CDR3 in DNA: TGTGCCAGTAGTTGGGGGAGCCCCTACGAGCAGTACTTC.

J is TRBJ1-3 and V is TRBV28; no definite D call. This CDR3 is 14 amino acids long. Germline V gives CDR1 MDHEN, CDR2 SYDVKM. Trimming cost V 7 bases and J 0 bases, with 10 bases left between them. CDR3 in amino acids: CASIKFSSGNTIYF. The CDR3 bases are TGTGCCAGCATTAAGTTCAGCTCTGGAAACACCATATATTTT.

This clone turned up a few times. The chain has TRBV6-1 and TRBJ2-1, with TRBD1 matching 7 bases. This CDR3 comprises 13 residues. Germline assignment: CDR1 MNHNS and CDR2 SASEGT. V lost 4 bases to trimming and J lost 7 bases; unmatched junction nucleotides: 4. In DNA, the CDR3 is TGTGCCAGCAGTGGACAGGGAAGGAATGAGCAGTTCTTC. This gives the protein CASSGQGRNEQFF.

This clone was counted a few times. The chain has TRBV7-2 and TRBJ2-7, with D perhaps TRBD1 or TRBD2 (5 bases each). Germline V gene lookup returns CDR1 SGHTA and CDR2 FQGNSA. The CDR3 runs 15 residues. The V end was cut by 5 bases, the J end by 4 bases, with 18 bases between. In DNA form, the CDR3 reads TGTGCCAGCAGCCCCGGGACCCTCCTTTCGTACGAGCAGTACTTC. Encoded protein: CASSPGTLLSYEQYF.

This chain links TRBV19 with TRBJ1-2; D remains ambiguous. The CDR3 extends over 15 amino acids. With 3 bases removed from V and 6 bases from J, the gap between germline ends came to 17 bases. Germline V gives CDR1 LNHDA, CDR2 SQIVND (reference sequence). The CDR3 DNA reads TGTGCCAGTAGTATCGAGTGGGTCGGCACCCATGGCTACACCTTC. It encodes CASSIEWVGTHGYTF.

With regard to this clone: One end of the junction is discordant with germline, which a read error may explain. The V gene is TRBV6-1, the J gene TRBJ2-7; 7 bases fit TRBD2. The germline V gene encodes CDR1 MNHNS and CDR2 SASEGT. The CDR3 covers 10 residues. The CDR3 spells CASSSGATSF. The DNA of the CDR3 is TGTGCCAGCAGTAGCGGGGCTACGTCCTTC.

V and J are TRBV29-1 and TRBJ2-3; D not resolved. Trimming took 6 bases from V and 6 from J, leaving 10 bases between them. The CDR3 spans 11 residues. The germline V gene encodes CDR1 SQVTM and CDR2 ANQGSEA. The CDR3 here is CSVAMVDTQYF. The CDR3, as DNA: TGCAGCGTCGCAATGGTGGATACGCAGTATTTT.

The chain is built from TRBV19 and TRBJ1-1; D gene unclear. CDR3 length: 12 residues. CDR1 and CDR2 from the germline V gene are LNHDA and SQIVND (reference sequence). V shed 4 bases and J shed 5 bases, with 8 bases lying between them. In DNA form, the CDR3 reads TGTGCCAGTAGTAGGTGGGAAACTGAAGCTTTCTTT. It codes for CASSRWETEAFF. Full variable domain (missing parts from reference TRBV19 and TRBJ1-1): DGGITQSPKYLFRKEGQNVTLSCEQNLNHDAMYWYRQDPGQGLRLIYYSQIVNDFQKGDIAEGYSVSREKKESFPLTVTSAQKNPTAFYLCASSRWETEAFFGQGTRLTVV.

V usage is TRBV19 and J usage is TRBJ2-3; unclear D gene. V was pared by 5 bases and J by 4 bases, with 7 bases between. This CDR3 spans 12 amino acids. The germline CDR1 and CDR2 sequences are LNHDA and SQIVND (reference sequence). DNA of the CDR3: TGTGCCAGTAGTTCGCGCGCAGATACGCAGTATTTT. The encoded protein is CASSSRADTQYF.

The chain employs TRBV5-4 and TRBJ2-3; a weak D match, TRBD1 (5 bases). V was pared by 0 bases and J by 4 bases, with 9 bases between. This CDR3 region has 14 residues. The germline gives CDR1 SGHNT, CDR2 YYREEE (reference sequence). The CDR3 DNA reads TGTGCCAGCAGCTTGGGCCAGGGTCCAGATACGCAGTATTTT. This codes for CASSLGQGPDTQYF. Combining the CDR3 with reference TRBV5-4 and TRBJ2-3 gives the whole variable domain ETGVTQSPTHLIKTRGQQVTLRCSSQSGHNTVSWYQQALGQGPQFIFQYYREEENGRGNFPPRFSGLQFPNYSSELNVNALELDDSALYLCASSLGQGPDTQYFGPGTRLTVL.

This clone has just a few counts. V usage is TRBV30 and J usage is TRBJ1-5; D gene unclear. The CDR3 sequence is 13 residues long. The ends were cut back, 0 bases at V and 6 bases at J, with 9 bases in the middle. The V gene's germline CDR1 is GTSNPN and CDR2 SVGIG (reference sequence). CDR3 amino acids: CAWSVTDGQPQHF. The CDR3 bases are TGTGCCTGGAGTGTAACCGATGGTCAGCCCCAGCATTTT.

This chain joins TRBV5-1 and TRBJ2-2; 10 bases agree with TRBD1. The CDR3 contains 16 residues. Unmatched junction bases numbered 5, after V lost 1 base and J lost 5 bases. CDR1 and CDR2 from the germline V gene are SGHRS and YFSETQ. The CDR3 here is CASSLNPGQGTGELFF. DNA of the CDR3: TGCGCCAGCAGCTTGAATCCGGGACAGGGGACCGGGGAGCTGTTTTTT. The whole variable domain, filled in from reference TRBV5-1 and TRBJ2-2, reads KAGVTQTPRYLIKTRGQQVTLSCSPISGHRSVSWYQQTPGQGLQFLFEYFSETQRNKGNFPGRFSGRQFSNSRSEMNVSTLELGDSALYLCASSLNPGQGTGELFFGEGSRLTVL.

V usage is TRBV18 and J usage is TRBJ1-1, with D maybe TRBD1 (5 bases). V dropped 1 base and J dropped 0 bases, with 15 bases sitting between them. Looked up from germline, CDR1 is KGHSH and CDR2 is LQKENI. The CDR3 runs 17 residues. This chain's CDR3 is CASSPLGPGTMNTEAFF. The CDR3 DNA sequence: TGTGCCAGCTCACCACTGGGGCCTGGGACCATGAACACTGAAGCTTTCTTT.

A few counts support this clone. This chain joins TRBV9 and TRBJ1-5; D uncertain. The CDR3 is made up of 15 amino acids. Trimming stripped 0 bases from V and 4 bases from J, with 11 bases between. CDR1 and CDR2 from the germline V gene are SGDLS and YYNGEE. The CDR3 spells CASSVGEGWNQPQHF. The CDR3 bases are TGTGCCAGCAGCGTAGGGGAGGGTTGGAATCAGCCCCAGCATTTT.

The chain uses TRBV19 and TRBJ2-5, with 8 bases fitting TRBD1. The germline V gene has CDR1 LNHDA and CDR2 SQIVND (reference sequence). The CDR3 spans 14 residues. Losses at the gene ends were 7 bases for V and 5 bases for J; bases not matched to a gene: 9. CDR3 coding DNA: TGTGCCAGTACCACGACAGGGGTGGGGGAGACCCAGTACTTC. It yields the protein CASTTTGVGETQYF.

This clone was recorded a few times. The chain combines TRBV18 with TRBJ1-1; D gene unclear. The CDR3 sequence is 14 residues long. V dropped 0 bases and J dropped 4 bases, with 9 bases sitting between them. The germline CDR1 and CDR2 sequences are KGHSH and LQKENI. This CDR3 reads CASSPPPRSTEAFF. The CDR3 coding sequence is TGTGCCAGCTCACCACCTCCTCGTTCCACTGAAGCTTTCTTT.

The chain carries TRBV11-3 and TRBJ2-5; D is undetermined. This CDR3 spans 13 amino acids. V dropped 0 bases and J dropped 7 bases, with 9 bases sitting between them. CDR1 SGHNT and CDR2 YENEEA come from the germline V gene. CDR3 sequence (DNA): TGTGCCAGCAGCTTAGACCCCCTAGGGACCCAGTACTTC. This translates into CASSLDPLGTQYF.

By proportion, this clone is medium-sized. The chain combines TRBV19 with TRBJ1-1, with D uncertain. This CDR3 region has 13 residues. V lost 5 bases, J lost 4 bases, and 11 bases lay in between. Germline V gives CDR1 LNHDA, CDR2 SQIVND (reference sequence). The CDR3 reads CASSETVGTEAFF. The CDR3 region has the DNA TGTGCCAGTAGTGAAACAGTGGGCACTGAAGCTTTCTTT. Full variable domain (outside the CDR3, taken from reference TRBV19 and TRBJ1-1): DGGITQSPKYLFRKEGQNVTLSCEQNLNHDAMYWYRQDPGQGLRLIYYSQIVNDFQKGDIAEGYSVSREKKESFPLTVTSAQKNPTAFYLCASSETVGTEAFFGQGTRLTVV.

The rearrangement links TRBV30 to TRBJ2-7, with 7 bases lining up with TRBD1. V was clipped by 3 bases and J by 3 bases; unmatched bases: 8. The length of the CDR3 is 14 residues. Germline CDR1 is GTSNPN and CDR2 is SVGIG (reference sequence). CDR3 nucleotides: TGTGCCTGGAGGCCCTCCCACAGGGGCTACGAGCAGTACTTC. Protein: CAWRPSHRGYEQYF.

This clone occurred once. The chain joins TRBV19 to TRBJ2-7; possibly TRBD1 for D (6 bases). V lost 3 bases and J lost 3, with 12 bases in between. The CDR3 loop spans 14 amino acids. Germline V gives CDR1 LNHDA, CDR2 SQIVND (reference sequence). CDR3 nucleotides: TGTGCCAGTAGTATGGGACACCTTGACTACGAGCAGTACTTC. The encoded protein is CASSMGHLDYEQYF.

The genes are TRBV6-1 and TRBJ1-2; D possibly corresponds to TRBD1 (5 bases). Trimming cost V 3 bases and J 5 bases, with 16 bases left between them. Germline assignment: CDR1 MNHNS and CDR2 SASEGT. The CDR3 has 15 residues. This CDR3 reads CASSEYGGPVYGYTF. In DNA form, the CDR3 reads TGTGCCAGCAGTGAGTACGGGGGACCGGTTTATGGCTACACCTTC.

This clone is a singleton in its sample. The gene calls are TRBV19 and TRBJ2-7; 8 nucleotides match TRBD2. This CDR3 region has 14 residues. Losses at the gene ends were 3 bases for V and 0 bases for J; bases not matched to a gene: 1. Germline lookup yields CDR1 LNHDA and CDR2 SQIVND (reference sequence). CDR3 residues: CASSMRGDSYEQYF. The CDR3 coding sequence is TGTGCCAGTAGTATGCGGGGGGACTCCTACGAGCAGTACTTC.

The chain couples TRBV6-1 to TRBJ2-3; weak D call: TRBD2 (6 bases). Deletions cut 5 bases from V and 4 bases from J, with 13 bases between. The CDR3 contains 14 residues. Germline V CDR1 and CDR2: MNHNS, SASEGT. Here the CDR3 reads CASSRGIAADTQYF. The CDR3 DNA reads TGTGCCAGCAGTCGCGGAATAGCGGCAGATACGCAGTATTTT.

The chain links TRBV5-4 to TRBJ2-5; D is perhaps TRBD2 (6 bases). The CDR3 is made up of 14 amino acids. CDR1 is SGHNT, CDR2 YYREEE, per germline (reference sequence). With 6 bases removed from V and 5 bases from J, the gap between germline ends came to 17 bases. CDR3 in DNA: TGTGCCAGCACCACCATCCTAGCGCCCGAGACCCAGTACTTC. Protein sequence: CASTTILAPETQYF.

Only one count was recorded for this clone. The chain is built from TRBV19 and TRBJ1-5; 7 positions match TRBD1. Germline lookup yields CDR1 LNHDA and CDR2 SQIVND (reference sequence). Germline trimming cut 3 bases from V and 0 bases from J; bases unmatched to any gene: 5. The CDR3 is 16 residues long. The CDR3 here is CASSMGQPNSNQPQHF. For the CDR3, the DNA is TGTGCCAGTAGTATGGGACAGCCTAATAGCAATCAGCCCCAGCATTTT.

The chain uses TRBV18 and TRBJ1-1, with D perhaps TRBD1 (5 bases). V lost 2 bases and J lost 5, with 12 bases in between. CDR1 is KGHSH, CDR2 LQKENI, per germline. The CDR3 consists of 14 residues. CDR3 in amino acids: CASSPVGEETEAFF. CDR3 nucleotides: TGTGCCAGCTCACCAGTGGGGGAGGAGACTGAAGCTTTCTTT.

This sequence joins TRBV5-1 and TRBJ2-7; 16 bases fit TRBD2. Germline values: CDR1 SGHRS, CDR2 YFSETQ. V lost 1 base, J lost 3 bases, and 7 bases stayed unmatched. The CDR3 runs 18 residues. The CDR3 region has the DNA TGCGCCAGCAGCTTGATCGGGACTAGCGGGGGGGCTTACTACGAGCAGTACTTC. Encoded protein: CASSLIGTSGGAYYEQYF. The full variable domain, its missing parts supplied by reference TRBV5-1 and TRBJ2-7, is KAGVTQTPRYLIKTRGQQVTLSCSPISGHRSVSWYQQTPGQGLQFLFEYFSETQRNKGNFPGRFSGRQFSNSRSEMNVSTLELGDSALYLCASSLIGTSGGAYYEQYFGPGTRLTVT.

The chain combines TRBV5-4 with TRBJ2-5; D may match TRBD1 or TRBD2 (5 bases each). Germline V lookup: CDR1 SGHNT, CDR2 YYREEE (reference sequence). The CDR3 has 14 amino acids. Trimming left V 7 bases short and J 5 bases short, with 18 bases between. CDR3 nucleotide sequence: TGTGCCAGCTCCCAAACCGGGGCCGGGGAGACCCAGTACTTC. Residues: CASSQTGAGETQYF.

The gene calls are TRBV7-9 and TRBJ2-7; 14 nucleotides match TRBD2. The trim removed 4 bases at V and 4 bases at J, leaving 3 bases unmatched. Germline CDR1 reads SEHNR; CDR2 reads FQNEAQ (reference sequence). This CDR3 spans 15 amino acids. The CDR3 protein is CASSSRTSGGYEQYF. The CDR3 nucleotides read TGTGCCAGCAGCTCCCGGACTAGCGGGGGGTACGAGCAGTACTTC.

The sample holds a few counts of this clone. The V and J genes are TRBV2 and TRBJ1-1; unclear D gene. The V gene's germline CDR1 is SNHLY and CDR2 FYNNEI. The CDR3 runs to 13 residues. V was shortened by 5 bases and J by 4 bases, with 11 bases between the two germline ends. The CDR3 DNA sequence: TGTGCCAGCAGTAGAGGACTGTCCACTGAAGCTTTCTTT. This sequence encodes CASSRGLSTEAFF.